This is a list of T cell receptor beta chains from one sample in a study of cytomegalovirus exposure and HLA in healthy donors. The assay was immunoSEQ multiplex PCR, and TCRdb's table has in-frame clones only and misses some. Of roughly 120,000 clones listed, 89% were seen once; the top ten hold over 1.5%. Sequencing was done on a sample of PBMCs. Receptors were obtained from a young woman in good health and CMV-seronegative. The CDR3 runs from the conserved cysteine through the conserved F or W. The D gene is left open where the match is weak. Not every row has a clone size; where given, it reads once, few, many or a size class.

J gene	clone size	V gene	D gene	CDR3 DNA	CDR3 protein
TRBJ2-5	once	TRBV30	NA	TGTGCCTGGAGTAAAGGGACAAGGGTAGGCCAAGAGACCCAGTACTTC	CAWSKGTRVGQETQYF
TRBJ2-5	NA	TRBV25-1	NA	TGTGCCAGCAGTGACAGGGTTTCAGTATTAGAGACCCAGTACTTC	CASSDRVSVLETQYF
TRBJ2-2	NA	TRBV28	TRBD2	TGTGCCAGCAGTTTTTTTAGCGGGAGGGCCGGGGAGCTGTTTTTT	CASSFFSGRAGELFF
TRBJ2-3	NA	TRBV27	NA	TGTGCCAGCAGTCCTCTAAGGAGAGATACGCAGTATTTT	CASSPLRRDTQYF
TRBJ1-1	once	TRBV5-1	NA	TGCGCCAGCAGCTTACAACAGGGAAAGAACACTGAAGCTTTCTTT	CASSLQQGKNTEAFF
TRBJ1-2	few	TRBV4-2	TRBD1	TGTGCCAGCAGCCGCGGGACAGGGTACGGCTACACCTTC	CASSRGTGYGYTF
TRBJ2-7	once	TRBV27	NA	TGTGCCAGCAGCCGTGACACCCGCTCCTACGAGCAGTACTTC	CASSRDTRSYEQYF
TRBJ2-7	NA	TRBV29-1	TRBD1	TGCAGCGTTGCGGGGAGACAGGGGGCGTCCGAGCAGTACTTC	CSVAGRQGASEQYF
TRBJ2-7	NA	TRBV10-2	NA	TGCGCCAGCAGTGAAACCGGGACTGAAGTCGAGCAGTACTTC	CASSETGTEVEQYF
TRBJ2-7	NA	TRBV28	NA	TGTGCCAGCACGGAACAGCCCACCTACGAGCAGTACTTC	CASTEQPTYEQYF
TRBJ1-4	NA	TRBV30	NA	TGTGCCTGGAGTGCCCGAGGGACAACTAATGAAAAACTGTTTTTT	CAWSARGTTNEKLFF
TRBJ2-5	few	TRBV7-3	TRBD1	TGTGCCAGCAGCGCCCACCGGACAGGGGGAGGCGAGACCCAGTACTTC	CASSAHRTGGGETQYF
TRBJ2-5	NA	TRBV7-8	TRBD1	TGTGCCAGCAGCCCCTGGACAGGGGGAGAGACCCAGTACTTC	CASSPWTGGETQYF
TRBJ2-1	once	TRBV11-2	NA	TGTGCCAGCAGCCAGGGGGAGGTGCAGTTCTTC	CASSQGEVQFF
TRBJ1-3	NA	TRBV4-2	NA	TGTGCCAGCAGCCAAGAAGGGGTTACTGGAAACACCATATATTTT	CASSQEGVTGNTIYF
TRBJ2-7	few	TRBV5-1	NA	TGCGCCAGCAGCTTGGGACAAAAAGACGAGCAGTACTTC	CASSLGQKDEQYF
TRBJ2-2	NA	TRBV15	TRBD2	TGTGCCACCACACGGGGGGACACCGGGGAGCTGTTTTTT	CATTRGDTGELFF
TRBJ2-2	NA	TRBV9	TRBD2	TGTGCCAGCAGCGTAGGAGGAGCTAGCGGGAGAGTCACCGGGGAGCTGTTTTTT	CASSVGGASGRVTGELFF
TRBJ2-7	NA	TRBV5-1	TRBD1	TGCGCCAGCAGCTCCCGAACGCCGGGACAGGGTCCATACGAGCAGTACTTC	CASSSRTPGQGPYEQYF
TRBJ1-2	NA	TRBV28	TRBD1	TGTGCCAGCAGTTCGGACGGCGCAGGGGGCTTCTATGGCTACACCTTC	CASSSDGAGGFYGYTF
TRBJ2-7	NA	TRBV5-1	TRBD1	TGCGCCAGCAGCAGGTCGAGGACAGGTCCCTACGAGCAGTACTTC	CASSRSRTGPYEQYF
TRBJ2-5	NA	TRBV9	TRBD2	TGTGCCAGCAGCGTAACGGGGGGACCCGGGCCCGAAGAGACCCAGTACTTC	CASSVTGGPGPEETQYF
TRBJ1-2	NA	TRBV2	TRBD1	TGTGCCAGCAGTGTTTCACAGGGGTACTATGGCTACACCTTC	CASSVSQGYYGYTF
TRBJ1-2	NA	TRBV4-2	TRBD1	TGTGCCAGCAGCCAAGATTTGGACAGGGGAGGCTACACCTTC	CASSQDLDRGGYTF
TRBJ2-1	NA	TRBV5-1	TRBD2	TGCGCCAGCAGCTTGCCCGGGGGGGAAGGGAATGAGCAGTTCTTC	CASSLPGGEGNEQFF
TRBJ1-2	few	TRBV6-5	NA	TGTGCCAGCCTAACAGGGAATGGCTACACCTTC	CASLTGNGYTF
TRBJ1-5	few	TRBV6-5	TRBD1	TGTGCCAGCAACCGGGACAGGATTAATCAGCCCCAGCATTTT	CASNRDRINQPQHF
TRBJ2-2	few	TRBV9	NA	TGTGCCAGCAGCGCCTCAGGGGTTGTGGGCGGGGAGCTGTTTTTT	CASSASGVVGGELFF
TRBJ2-3	NA	TRBV2	TRBD2	TGTGCTAGTCTTGCGGGAGCCACAGATACGCAGTATTTT	CASLAGATDTQYF
TRBJ1-4	NA	TRBV28	NA	TGTGCCAGCAGTTTAAACACACCAACTAATGAAAAACTGTTTTTT	CASSLNTPTNEKLFF
TRBJ2-1	NA	TRBV6-5	TRBD1	TGTGCCATCGGAACAGGGGGACGCTACAATGAGCAGTTCTTC	CAIGTGGRYNEQFF
TRBJ2-3	NA	TRBV14	NA	TGTGCCAGCAGCCAAGTCCACACAGATACGCAGTATTTT	CASSQVHTDTQYF
TRBJ2-3	NA	TRBV28	NA	TGTGCCAGCGAAACCGGGGGTACGCAGTATTTT	CASETGGTQYF
TRBJ2-7	NA	TRBV18	NA	TGTGCCAGCTCACCTAACCAGGACGAGCAGTACTTC	CASSPNQDEQYF
TRBJ2-1	NA	TRBV6-5	TRBD1	TGTGCCAGCAGTAAGGGACAGGAAGTCAATGAGCAGTTCTTC	CASSKGQEVNEQFF
TRBJ2-7	NA	TRBV4-3	NA	TGCGCCAGCAGCGTTAGGGACTCACCAGTCTACGAGCAGTACTTC	CASSVRDSPVYEQYF
TRBJ1-4	NA	TRBV4-2	NA	TGTGCCAGCAGCCAAGAGAACAGGGCAAGAGATAATGAAAAACTGTTTTTT	CASSQENRARDNEKLFF
TRBJ2-7	few	TRBV5-1	TRBD1	TGCGCCAGCAGCGAAAGGGACAGGGGCTACGAGCAGTACTTC	CASSERDRGYEQYF
TRBJ2-3	NA	TRBV4-1	TRBD2	TGCGCCAGCAGCCGGGTTGGACTAGCGAGCCCAGATACGCAGTATTTT	CASSRVGLASPDTQYF
TRBJ2-3	NA	TRBV29-1	NA	TGCAGCGTTGATGGCAGGGCGGAAGATACGCAGTATTTT	CSVDGRAEDTQYF
TRBJ2-7	NA	TRBV4-3	NA	TGCGCCAGCAGCCAAGAAAAGGGGTACCACGAGCAGTACTTC	CASSQEKGYHEQYF
TRBJ1-1	NA	TRBV11-2	TRBD1	TGTGCCAGCAGCCAGTCGGGGCAGGGGGCAACGGAAGCTTTCTTT	CASSQSGQGATEAFF
TRBJ2-7	NA	TRBV29-1	NA	TGCAGCGTTGAGGGGCAGGAGGGTTTAGAGCAGTACTTC	CSVEGQEGLEQYF
TRBJ2-5	NA	TRBV6-4	NA	TGTGCCAGCAGTGACGTCGCGGCTCCCTATCTCTCGGGCCAAGAGACCCAGTACTTC	CASSDVAAPYLSGQETQYF
TRBJ1-4	NA	TRBV28	TRBD1	TGTGCCAGCAGTTACCGACAGGGAATGGGGAATGAAAAACTGTTTTTT	CASSYRQGMGNEKLFF
TRBJ2-7	NA	TRBV7-9	NA	TGTGCCAGCAGCTTAGTTACTGAACACGAGCAGTACTTC	CASSLVTEHEQYF
TRBJ1-2	NA	TRBV5-1	NA	TGCGCCAGCAGCTTGGCCTCTCCGCGCTATGGCTACACCTTC	CASSLASPRYGYTF
TRBJ1-1	NA	TRBV10-3	NA	TGTGCCATCAGTGACAAGGGAGACACTGAAGCTTTCTTT	CAISDKGDTEAFF
TRBJ2-2	NA	TRBV30	NA	TGTGCCTGGTCACAGGGGAACACCGGGGAGCTGTTTTTT	CAWSQGNTGELFF
TRBJ2-3	NA	TRBV19	TRBD2	TGTGCCAGTACTCGGACTAGCGGGGGGGCAGCGGATACGCAGTATTTT	CASTRTSGGAADTQYF
TRBJ1-4	NA	TRBV7-2	TRBD1	TGTGCCAGCAGCTTAGGGACAGGGGGAAAACTGTTTTTT	CASSLGTGGKLFF
TRBJ1-1	NA	TRBV19	TRBD1	TGTGCCAGTAGTCCCCAGGGACAGGCCAAATTCGGGGACACTGAAGCTTTCTTT	CASSPQGQAKFGDTEAFF
TRBJ2-7	NA	TRBV5-4	TRBD1	TGTGCCAGCAGCGTTCAAAAGACAGGGGGCGGGTACGAGCAGTACTTC	CASSVQKTGGGYEQYF
TRBJ1-3	NA	TRBV28	NA	TGTGCCAGCAGTATCCCAATCGGGATCTCTGGAAACACCATATATTTT	CASSIPIGISGNTIYF